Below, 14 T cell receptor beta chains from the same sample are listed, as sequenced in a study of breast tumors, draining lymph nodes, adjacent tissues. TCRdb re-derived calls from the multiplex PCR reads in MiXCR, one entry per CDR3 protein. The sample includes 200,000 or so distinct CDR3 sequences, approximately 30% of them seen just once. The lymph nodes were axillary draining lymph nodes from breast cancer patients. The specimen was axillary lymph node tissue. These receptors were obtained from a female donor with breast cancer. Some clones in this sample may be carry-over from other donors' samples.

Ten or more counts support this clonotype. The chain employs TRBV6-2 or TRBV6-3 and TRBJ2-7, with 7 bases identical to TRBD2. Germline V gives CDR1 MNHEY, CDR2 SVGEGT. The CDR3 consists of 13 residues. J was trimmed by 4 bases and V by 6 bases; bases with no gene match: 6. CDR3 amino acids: CASRWASGYEQYF. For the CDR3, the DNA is TGTGCCAGCAGGTGGGCTAGCGGATACGAGCAGTACTTC.

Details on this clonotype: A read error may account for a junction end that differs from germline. CDR3 amino acids: CAGSPPNTGELFF. The CDR3 region has the DNA TGCGCCGGCAGCCCCCCGAACACCGGGGAGCTGTTTTTT. This chain uses TRBV5-1 with TRBJ2-2; D not certain. Germline CDR1 and CDR2: SGHRS and YFSETQ. This CDR3 contains 13 residues.

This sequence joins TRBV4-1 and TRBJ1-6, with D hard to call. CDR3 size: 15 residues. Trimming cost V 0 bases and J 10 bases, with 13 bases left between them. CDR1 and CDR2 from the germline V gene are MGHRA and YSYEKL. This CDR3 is CASSQDRAGISPLHF. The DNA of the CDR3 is TGCGCCAGCAGCCAAGATCGTGCGGGGATCTCACCCCTCCACTTT.

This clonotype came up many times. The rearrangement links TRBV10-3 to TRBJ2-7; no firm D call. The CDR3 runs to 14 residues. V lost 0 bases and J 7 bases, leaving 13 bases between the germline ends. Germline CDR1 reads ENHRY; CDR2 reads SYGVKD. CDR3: CAISESSSREEQYF. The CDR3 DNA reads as TGTGCCATCAGTGAGTCCTCGTCTAGAGAAGAGCAGTACTTC.

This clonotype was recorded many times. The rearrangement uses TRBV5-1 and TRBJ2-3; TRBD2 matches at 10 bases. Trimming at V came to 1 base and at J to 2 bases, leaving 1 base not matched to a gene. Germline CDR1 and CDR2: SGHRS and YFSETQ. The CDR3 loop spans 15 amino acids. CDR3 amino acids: CASSLTSGDTDTQYF. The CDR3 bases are TGCGCCAGCAGCTTGACTAGCGGGGACACAGATACGCAGTATTTT.

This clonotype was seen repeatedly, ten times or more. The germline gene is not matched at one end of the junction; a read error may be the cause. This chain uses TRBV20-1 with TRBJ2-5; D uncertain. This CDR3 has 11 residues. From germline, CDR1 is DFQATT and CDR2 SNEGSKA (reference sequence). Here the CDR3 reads CSAENSETQSF. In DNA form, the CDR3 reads TGCAGTGCTGAAAACAGCGAGACCCAGTCCTTC.

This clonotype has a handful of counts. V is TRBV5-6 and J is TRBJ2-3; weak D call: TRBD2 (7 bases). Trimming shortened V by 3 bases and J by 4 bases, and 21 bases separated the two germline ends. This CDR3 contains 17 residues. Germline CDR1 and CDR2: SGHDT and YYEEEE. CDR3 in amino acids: CASSSVGGGRSADTQYF. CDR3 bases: TGTGCCAGCAGCTCCGTCGGGGGCGGGAGATCCGCAGATACGCAGTATTTT.

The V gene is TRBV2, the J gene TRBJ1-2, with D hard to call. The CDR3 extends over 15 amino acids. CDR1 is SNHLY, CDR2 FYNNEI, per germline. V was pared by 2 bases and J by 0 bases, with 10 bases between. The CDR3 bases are TGTGCCAGCAGTGAATTGGAGAACCCTAACTATGGCTACACCTTC. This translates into CASSELENPNYGYTF.

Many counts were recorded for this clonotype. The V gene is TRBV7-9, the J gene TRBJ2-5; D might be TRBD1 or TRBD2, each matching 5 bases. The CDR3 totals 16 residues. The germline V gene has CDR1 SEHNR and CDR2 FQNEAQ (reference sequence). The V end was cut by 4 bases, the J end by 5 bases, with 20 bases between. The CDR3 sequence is CASSSLHLREMETQYF. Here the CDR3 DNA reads TGTGCCAGCAGCTCGCTCCACCTCAGGGAGATGGAGACCCAGTACTTC.

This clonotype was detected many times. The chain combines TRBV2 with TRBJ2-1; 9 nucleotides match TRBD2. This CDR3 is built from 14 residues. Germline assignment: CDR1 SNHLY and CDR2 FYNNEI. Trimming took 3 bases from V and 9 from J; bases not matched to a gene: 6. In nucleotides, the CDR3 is TGTGCCAGCAGTGACCAGCGGGGGGTTGGTGAGCAGTTCTTC. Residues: CASSDQRGVGEQFF.

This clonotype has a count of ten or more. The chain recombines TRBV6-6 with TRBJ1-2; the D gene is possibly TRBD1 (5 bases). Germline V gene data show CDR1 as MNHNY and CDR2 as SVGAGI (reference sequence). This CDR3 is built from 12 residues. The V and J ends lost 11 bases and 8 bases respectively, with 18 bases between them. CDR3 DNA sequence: TGTGCCTCCAGCAGGCAGGGAGAGGGCTACACCTTC. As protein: CASSRQGEGYTF.

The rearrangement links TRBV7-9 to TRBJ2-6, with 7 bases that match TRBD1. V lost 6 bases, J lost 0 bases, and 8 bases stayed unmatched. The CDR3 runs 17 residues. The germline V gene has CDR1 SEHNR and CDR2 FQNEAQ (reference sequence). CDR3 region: CASSPTGLCSGANVLTF. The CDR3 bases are TGTGCCAGCAGTCCGACAGGGCTGTGCTCTGGGGCCAACGTCCTGACTTTC.

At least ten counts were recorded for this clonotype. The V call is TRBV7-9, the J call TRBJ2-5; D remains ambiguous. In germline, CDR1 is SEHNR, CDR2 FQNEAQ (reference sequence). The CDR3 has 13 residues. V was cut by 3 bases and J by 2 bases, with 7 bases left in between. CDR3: CASSLTTQETQYF. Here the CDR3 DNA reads TGTGCCAGCAGCTTGACGACTCAAGAGACCCAGTACTTC.

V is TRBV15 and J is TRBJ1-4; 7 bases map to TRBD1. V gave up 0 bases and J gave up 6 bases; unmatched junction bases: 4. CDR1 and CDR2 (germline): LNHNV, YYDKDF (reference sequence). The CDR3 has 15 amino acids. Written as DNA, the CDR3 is TGTGCCACCAGCAGAGATCGAGGGACAGATGAAAAACTGTTTTTT. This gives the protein CATSRDRGTDEKLFF. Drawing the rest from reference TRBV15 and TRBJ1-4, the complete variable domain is DAMVIQNPRYQVTQFGKPVTLSCSQTLNHNVMYWYQQKSSQAPKLLFHYYDKDFNNEADTPDNFQSRRPNTSFCFLDIRSPGLGDTAMYLCATSRDRGTDEKLFFGSGTQLSVL.